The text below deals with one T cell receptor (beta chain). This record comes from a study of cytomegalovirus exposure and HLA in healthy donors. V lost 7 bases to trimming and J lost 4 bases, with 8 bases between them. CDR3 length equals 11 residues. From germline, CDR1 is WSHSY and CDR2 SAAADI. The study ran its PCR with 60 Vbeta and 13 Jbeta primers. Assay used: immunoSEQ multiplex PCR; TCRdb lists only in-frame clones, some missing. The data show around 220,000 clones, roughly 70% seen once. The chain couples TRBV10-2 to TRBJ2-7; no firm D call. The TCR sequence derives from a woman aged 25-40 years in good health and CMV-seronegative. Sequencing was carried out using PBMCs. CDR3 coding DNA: TGCGCCAGCACTTACGGGTACGAGCAGTACTTC. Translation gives CASTYGYEQYF.